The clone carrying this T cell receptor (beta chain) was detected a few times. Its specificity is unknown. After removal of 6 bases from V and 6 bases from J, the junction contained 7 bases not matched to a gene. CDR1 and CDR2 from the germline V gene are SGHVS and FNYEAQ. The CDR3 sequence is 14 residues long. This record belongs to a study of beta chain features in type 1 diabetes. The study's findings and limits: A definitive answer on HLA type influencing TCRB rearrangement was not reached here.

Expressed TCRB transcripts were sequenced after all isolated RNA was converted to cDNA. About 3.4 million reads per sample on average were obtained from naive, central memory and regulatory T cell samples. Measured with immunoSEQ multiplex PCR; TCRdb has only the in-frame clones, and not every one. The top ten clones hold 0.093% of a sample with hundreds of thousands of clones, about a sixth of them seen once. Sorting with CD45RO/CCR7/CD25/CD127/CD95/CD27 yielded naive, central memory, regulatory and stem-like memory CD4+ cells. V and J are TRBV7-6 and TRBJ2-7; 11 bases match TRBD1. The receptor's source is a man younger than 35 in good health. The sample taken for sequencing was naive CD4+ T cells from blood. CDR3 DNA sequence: TGTGCCAGCAGGCGGACAGGGGGCAGGGGCGAGCAGTACTTC. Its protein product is CASRRTGGRGEQYF.